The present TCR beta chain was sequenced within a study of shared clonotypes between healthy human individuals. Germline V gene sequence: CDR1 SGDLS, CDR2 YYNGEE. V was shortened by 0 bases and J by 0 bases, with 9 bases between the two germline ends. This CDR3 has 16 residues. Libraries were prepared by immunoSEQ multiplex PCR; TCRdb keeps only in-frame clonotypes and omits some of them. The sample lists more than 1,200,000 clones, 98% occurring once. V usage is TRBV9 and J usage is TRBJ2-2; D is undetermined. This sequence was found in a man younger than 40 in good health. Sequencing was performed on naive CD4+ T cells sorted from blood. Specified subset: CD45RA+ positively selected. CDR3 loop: CASSVAVRANTGELFF. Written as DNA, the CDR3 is TGTGCCAGCAGCGTAGCGGTCCGCGCGAACACCGGGGAGCTGTTTTTT. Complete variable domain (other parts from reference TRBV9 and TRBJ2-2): DSGVTQTPKHLITATGQRVTLRCSPRSGDLSVYWYQQSLDQGLQFLIQYYNGEERAKGNILERFSAQQFPDLHSELNLSSLELGDSALYFCASSVAVRANTGELFFGEGSRLTVL.